Below are 17 T cell receptor beta chains sequenced from a single sample in a study of naive and memory T cell subsets. Study-wide results and limits: Especially in CD8 cells, naive repertoires contained a few larger clonotypes, possibly CD45RA-re-expressing memory cells.

Both TRBC1 and TRBC2 were covered by a beta constant-region primer of two equimolar oligonucleotides. Ligated cDNA was amplified by four rounds of PCR with nested alpha and beta constant-region primers and SP2. TCRdb re-called the UMI-ligation and nested PCR reads through MiXCR, storing one row per CDR3 protein. The data hold more than 95,000 distinct CDR3 sequences, with 13% to 15% observed a single time. The antigens for these receptors are not known. Source material: naive CD8+ T cells from blood. The receptor set was obtained from a human donor in good health.

V gene TRBV12-3 or TRBV12-4 combines with J gene TRBJ2-5; 8 nucleotides agree with TRBD1. V was pared by 4 bases and J by 5 bases, with 6 bases of the junction left unmatched. The CDR3 extends over 14 amino acids. The CDR3 DNA reads as TGTGCCAGCAGTTCCAGGACAGGGTTGGAGACCCAGTACTTC. This sequence encodes CASSSRTGLETQYF.

This clonotype was counted at least ten times. The rearrangement links TRBV25-1 to TRBJ1-5, with D hard to call. The V end lost 3 bases, the J end lost 4 bases, and 4 bases lay between the germline ends. The CDR3 extends over 12 amino acids. Germline CDR1 is MGHDK and CDR2 is SYGVNS. The CDR3 loop reads CASSDGNQPQHF. Written as DNA, the CDR3 is TGTGCCAGCAGTGACGGAAATCAGCCCCAGCATTTT.

This clonotype was detected a few times. This chain links TRBV6-2 or TRBV6-3 with TRBJ1-2; D gene unclear. The germline V and J ends were trimmed by 0 bases and 6 bases, with 17 bases remaining between them. CDR1 and CDR2 (germline): MNHEY, SVGEGT. This CDR3 region has 16 residues. The CDR3, as DNA: TGTGCCAGCAGTTACTCGTGGCGGCCTGTGAGGGATGGCTACACCTTC. Its protein product is CASSYSWRPVRDGYTF.

The V gene is TRBV27, the J gene TRBJ2-7, with 12 bases lining up with TRBD2. Germline loops: CDR1 MNHEY, CDR2 SMNVEV (reference sequence). The CDR3 runs 15 residues. J gave up 3 bases and V 4 bases, and 4 bases lay outside the gene matches. CDR3: CASSSGLAGFYEQYF. The DNA of the CDR3 is TGTGCCAGCAGTTCGGGACTAGCGGGCTTCTACGAGCAGTACTTC.

The chain recombines TRBV13 with TRBJ2-1, with D tentatively TRBD2 (5 bases). The length of the CDR3 is 14 residues. Trimming took 5 bases from V and 7 from J, leaving 15 bases between them. CDR1 and CDR2 (germline): PRHDT, FYEKMQ (reference sequence). The CDR3 DNA reads TGTGCCAGCAGCATAGCGTACGGGTTTAATGAGCAGTTCTTC. Translation gives CASSIAYGFNEQFF.

This clonotype was recorded a few times. The chain recombines TRBV13 with TRBJ2-1, with D possibly TRBD1 on 5 matching bases. This CDR3 comprises 13 residues. Germline V gives CDR1 PRHDT, CDR2 FYEKMQ (reference sequence). V was cut by 1 base and J by 10 bases, with 11 bases left in between. The CDR3: CASSLDRTTEQFF. The CDR3 DNA sequence: TGTGCCAGCAGCTTAGACAGGACCACCGAGCAGTTCTTC.

This clonotype appeared many times. The chain has TRBV28 and TRBJ2-7, with TRBD2 as a possible D gene (5 bases). The germline V gene encodes CDR1 MDHEN and CDR2 SYDVKM. V was trimmed by 4 bases and J by 3 bases, leaving 13 bases between them. The CDR3 consists of 14 residues. Here the CDR3 reads CASSSRWTDYEQYF. CDR3 in DNA: TGTGCCAGCAGTTCTCGCTGGACTGACTACGAGCAGTACTTC. The complete variable domain, with remaining parts taken from reference TRBV28 and TRBJ2-7, reads DVKVTQSSRYLVKRTGEKVFLECVQDMDHENMFWYRQDPGLGLRLIYFSYDVKMKEKGDIPEGYSVSREKKERFSLILESASTNQTSMYLCASSSRWTDYEQYFGPGTRLTVT.

This clonotype was counted only a few times. The chain carries TRBV9 and TRBJ2-7; 7 nucleotides match TRBD1. The J segment lost 9 bases and the V segment lost 3 bases, leaving 18 bases of the junction unmatched. The CDR3 sequence is 16 residues long. Germline assignment: CDR1 SGDLS and CDR2 YYNGEE. The CDR3 protein is CASSGLPGQPLSVQYF. In DNA form, the CDR3 reads TGTGCCAGCAGCGGACTACCGGGACAGCCTCTCTCGGTGCAGTACTTC.

This clonotype has a handful of counts. The V call is TRBV4-2, the J call TRBJ1-1; no firm D call. The CDR3 length is 15 residues. Germline lookup yields CDR1 LGHNA and CDR2 YNFKEQ. V dropped 2 bases and J dropped 0 bases, with 10 bases sitting between them. The CDR3 protein is CASSQPGLMNTEAFF. As DNA, the CDR3 is TGTGCCAGCAGCCAACCGGGCCTAATGAACACTGAAGCTTTCTTT.

The chain has TRBV20-1 and TRBJ2-3; D call uncertain. Trimming left V 0 bases short and J 10 bases short, with 14 bases between. Germline V gene sequence: CDR1 DFQATT, CDR2 SNEGSKA (reference sequence). The CDR3 totals 13 residues. This chain's CDR3 is CSARDPLVAAQYF. The CDR3 bases are TGCAGTGCTAGAGATCCCCTGGTAGCCGCGCAGTATTTT.

At least ten counts were recorded for this clonotype. CDR3: CASSWRTGSDHNEQFF. CDR3 DNA sequence: TGTGCCAGCAGCTGGAGGACAGGGTCGGATCACAATGAGCAGTTCTTC. The chain employs TRBV5-4 and TRBJ2-1; 8 bases are a match to TRBD1. Germline CDR1 is SGHNT and CDR2 is YYREEE (reference sequence). The V and J ends lost 3 bases and 5 bases, in that order; junction bases with no gene match: 10. CDR3 length: 16 amino acids.

This clonotype was recorded a few times. The chain couples TRBV29-1 to TRBJ2-3; 8 positions agree with TRBD2. Germline V gives CDR1 SQVTM, CDR2 ANQGSEA. The CDR3 consists of 15 residues. J was trimmed by 0 bases and V by 4 bases; bases with no gene match: 6. CDR3 in DNA: TGCAGCGTTGGGGGGGCTAGCGGGAGCACAGATACGCAGTATTTT. This codes for CSVGGASGSTDTQYF.

This clonotype was counted a few times. The chain couples TRBV27 to TRBJ1-1; TRBD1 might be the D (6 bases). The CDR3 is 14 residues long. CDR1 and CDR2 (germline): MNHEY, SMNVEV (reference sequence). Trimming shortened V by 5 bases and J by 3 bases, and 13 bases separated the two germline ends. CDR3 residues: CASSQNREDTEAFF. The CDR3 bases are TGTGCCAGCAGTCAGAACAGGGAGGACACTGAAGCTTTCTTT.

The chain's CDR3 is CASSGEKAGGNTEAFF. Here the CDR3 DNA reads TGTGCCAGCAGTGGAGAAAAGGCAGGGGGGAACACTGAAGCTTTCTTT. The chain uses TRBV25-1 and TRBJ1-1, with TRBD1 identical over 7 bases. This CDR3 spans 16 amino acids. CDR1 and CDR2 from the germline V gene are MGHDK and SYGVNS. The V and J ends lost 4 bases and 1 base, in that order; junction bases with no gene match: 9.

A few counts support this clonotype. This chain connects TRBV20-1 to TRBJ2-7; 10 bases fit TRBD2. Germline-derived CDR1 and CDR2 are DFQATT and SNEGSKA (reference sequence). The CDR3 loop spans 13 amino acids. V was pared by 6 bases and J by 6 bases, with 8 bases of the junction left unmatched. CDR3: CSATAGTSVEQYF. The CDR3 DNA is TGCAGTGCGACGGCGGGGACTAGCGTCGAGCAGTACTTC.

The CDR3 DNA reads as TGTGCCAGCAGTTTACCGGGACAGGGCCAGCCCCAGCATTTT. Its protein is CASSLPGQGQPQHF. The chain employs TRBV12-3 or TRBV12-4 and TRBJ1-5; TRBD1 matches 9 bases. The ends lost 2 bases at V and 7 bases at J; junction bases unmatched: 3. CDR3 length: 14 residues.

The chain is built from TRBV12-3 or TRBV12-4 and TRBJ1-2; D is unresolved. Trimming removed 4 bases from V and 2 bases from J, with 14 bases in between. CDR3 length: 15 residues. CDR3 sequence reads: CASSSLGLQNYGYTF. DNA for the CDR3: TGTGCCAGCAGTTCCCTCGGACTGCAAAACTATGGCTACACCTTC.